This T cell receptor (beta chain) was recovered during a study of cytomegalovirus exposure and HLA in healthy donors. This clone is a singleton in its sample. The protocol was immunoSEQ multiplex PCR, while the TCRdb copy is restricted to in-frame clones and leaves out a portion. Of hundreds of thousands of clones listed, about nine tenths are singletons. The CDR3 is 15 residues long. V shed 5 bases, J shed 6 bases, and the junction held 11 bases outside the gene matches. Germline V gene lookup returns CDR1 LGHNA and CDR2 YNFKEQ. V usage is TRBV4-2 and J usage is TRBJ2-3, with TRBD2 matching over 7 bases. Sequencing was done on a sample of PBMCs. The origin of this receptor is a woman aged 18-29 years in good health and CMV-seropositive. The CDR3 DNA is TGTGCCAGCAGCTTTTCCCGGGACGGGGGGGATACGCAGTATTTT. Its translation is CASSFSRDGGDTQYF.